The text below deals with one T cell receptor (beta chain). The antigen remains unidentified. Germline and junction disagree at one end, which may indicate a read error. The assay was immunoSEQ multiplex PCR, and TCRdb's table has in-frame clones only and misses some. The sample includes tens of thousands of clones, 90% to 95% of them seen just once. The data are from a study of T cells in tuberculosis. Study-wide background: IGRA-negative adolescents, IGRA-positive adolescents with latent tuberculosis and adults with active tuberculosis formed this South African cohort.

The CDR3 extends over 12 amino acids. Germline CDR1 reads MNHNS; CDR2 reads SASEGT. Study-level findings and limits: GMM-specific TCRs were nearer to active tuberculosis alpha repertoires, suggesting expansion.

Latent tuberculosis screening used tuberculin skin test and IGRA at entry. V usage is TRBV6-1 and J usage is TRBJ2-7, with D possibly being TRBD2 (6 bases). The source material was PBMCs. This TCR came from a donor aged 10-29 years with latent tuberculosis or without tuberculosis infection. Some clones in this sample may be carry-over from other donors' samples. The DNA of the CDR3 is TGTGCCAGGGAGAGGGACTTCTTGTTTCGGGACTTC. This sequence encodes CARERDFLFRDF.